Following are 23 T cell receptor beta chains from one sample sequenced in a study of PD-L1 blockade in urothelial cancer. Method: immunoSEQ multiplex PCR; TCRdb's copy keeps in-frame clones and lacks some. The top ten clones hold 10% to 12% of a sample with over 35,000 clones, approximately 91% of them seen once. Time point meaning: pretreatment peripheral blood. The sample consisted of PBMCs, taken around atezolizumab (anti-PD-L1) treatment. The receptors stem from an older woman with urothelial cancer.

This chain joins TRBV4-2 and TRBJ2-5; TRBD2 matches at 12 bases. The CDR3 spans 15 residues. The V and J ends lost 0 bases and 5 bases, in that order; junction bases with no gene match: 1. Germline V gene data show CDR1 as LGHNA and CDR2 as YNFKEQ. The CDR3 nucleotides are TGTGCCAGCAGCCAAGAGACTAGCGGGAGCGAGACCCAGTACTTC. Amino acids: CASSQETSGSETQYF.

This clone occurred a few times. This chain joins TRBV15 and TRBJ2-7; D perhaps matches TRBD2 (6 bases). Trimming pared 0 bases from V and 6 bases from J, leaving 15 bases between. The CDR3 is 15 residues long. The germline V gene encodes CDR1 LNHNV and CDR2 YYDKDF (reference sequence). CDR3 bases: TGTGCCACCAGCAGAGATTTGGAGGGATCAGTCGAGCAGTACTTC. This translates into CATSRDLEGSVEQYF.

This rearrangement joins TRBV28 to TRBJ2-7; TRBD2 agrees at 10 bases. Germline trimming cut 6 bases from V and 0 bases from J; bases unmatched to any gene: 2. CDR3 size: 14 residues. Germline V gives CDR1 MDHEN, CDR2 SYDVKM. This CDR3 reads CASRTSGTSYEQYF. CDR3 nucleotides: TGTGCCAGCAGAACTAGCGGGACCTCCTACGAGCAGTACTTC.

The DNA of the CDR3 is TGTGCCAGCAGCGTAGTGGCTAGCGAGACAGATACGCAGTATTTT. Translation gives CASSVVASETDTQYF. The chain recombines TRBV9 with TRBJ2-3, with D maybe TRBD2 (6 bases). Germline CDR1 reads SGDLS; CDR2 reads YYNGEE. Trimming pared 0 bases from V and 3 bases from J, leaving 11 bases between. There are 15 residues in the CDR3.

The rearrangement uses TRBV7-8 and TRBJ1-4; 8 positions agree with TRBD1. This CDR3 spans 15 amino acids. Germline V gene sequence: CDR1 SGHVS, CDR2 FQNEAQ. Trimming at V came to 4 bases and at J to 8 bases, leaving 9 bases not matched to a gene. The CDR3 DNA follows: TGTGCCAGCAGCTCCAGGGGGCTAGTCGAGGAAAAACTGTTTTTT. Protein: CASSSRGLVEEKLFF.

This clone was observed a single time. The chain employs TRBV6-5 and TRBJ2-7; 7 bases map to TRBD2. Germline CDR1 is MNHEY and CDR2 is SVGAGI. This CDR3 has 15 amino acids. The J segment lost 4 bases and the V segment lost 2 bases, leaving 8 bases of the junction unmatched. In nucleotides, the CDR3 is TGTGCCAGCAGTTACGGGTCGGGAGGTGGTTACGAGCAGTACTTC. Encoded protein: CASSYGSGGGYEQYF.

J is TRBJ2-7 and V is TRBV5-1; TRBD1 might be the D (6 bases). V shed 0 bases and J shed 2 bases, with 12 bases lying between them. The CDR3 sequence is 15 residues long. Germline CDR1 SGHRS, CDR2 YFSETQ. DNA of the CDR3: TGCGCCAGCAGCTTGGATGCAGGGGCAGCCTACGAGCAGTACTTC. It is translated as CASSLDAGAAYEQYF.

The chain recombines TRBV11-2 with TRBJ1-2; tentatively, D is TRBD1 (5 bases). Germline CDR1 SGHAT, CDR2 FQNNGV. V dropped 1 base and J dropped 0 bases, with 9 bases sitting between them. The CDR3 spans 15 residues. The CDR3 spells CASSLAGVANYGYTF. The CDR3 nucleotides are TGTGCCAGCAGCTTAGCGGGGGTAGCTAACTATGGCTACACCTTC.

The chain recombines TRBV4-1 with TRBJ2-1; 9 bases line up with TRBD2. This CDR3 comprises 16 residues. J lost 3 bases, V lost 1 base, and 4 bases had no gene match. From germline, CDR1 is MGHRA and CDR2 YSYEKL. This CDR3 is CASSQVAGVVYNEQFF. For the CDR3, the DNA is TGCGCCAGCAGCCAAGTAGCGGGAGTAGTCTACAATGAGCAGTTCTTC.

The rearrangement links TRBV28 to TRBJ1-5; TRBD1 agrees at 10 bases. CDR1 and CDR2 (germline): MDHEN, SYDVKM. CDR3 size: 14 residues. Trimming took 4 bases from V and 4 from J; bases not matched to a gene: 1. This CDR3 is CASSSGQGNQPQHF. The CDR3 DNA reads TGTGCCAGCAGTTCGGGACAGGGGAATCAGCCCCAGCATTTT.

The chain links TRBV18 to TRBJ2-1; D unclear. This CDR3 region has 13 residues. Germline assignment: CDR1 KGHSH and CDR2 LQKENI. V lost 3 bases, J lost 7 bases, and 10 bases lay in between. The CDR3 spells CASSPPGENEQFF. CDR3 sequence (DNA): TGTGCCAGCTCACCCCCCGGAGAGAATGAGCAGTTCTTC.

The rearrangement links TRBV4-1 to TRBJ2-3, with 8 bases fitting TRBD2. Germline V CDR1 and CDR2: MGHRA, YSYEKL. Trimming cost V 9 bases and J 2 bases; bases outside gene matches: 7. CDR3 length: 14 amino acids. The CDR3 coding sequence is TGCGCCAGGGGAGAGCGGGAGCTCACAGATACGCAGTATTTT. This gives the protein CARGERELTDTQYF.

The chain's CDR3 is CASSLWGRAESNEKLFF. In DNA, the CDR3 is TGTGCCAGCAGCTTATGGGGGCGGGCAGAATCGAATGAAAAACTGTTTTTT. The chain has TRBV7-9 and TRBJ1-4, with D perhaps TRBD1 (6 bases). Germline CDR1 SEHNR, CDR2 FQNEAQ (reference sequence). The CDR3 is made up of 17 amino acids. V lost 2 bases to trimming and J lost 5 bases, with 18 bases between them.

This clone was recorded a few times. The chain has TRBV15 and TRBJ1-4; 7 bases are a match to TRBD1. The germline CDR1 and CDR2 sequences are LNHNV and YYDKDF (reference sequence). Trimming cost V 3 bases and J 8 bases; bases outside gene matches: 9. The CDR3 contains 15 residues. CDR3 protein: CATSSDDRDGEKLFF. CDR3 DNA sequence: TGTGCCACCAGCAGTGACGACAGGGATGGAGAAAAACTGTTTTTT.

This chain links TRBV5-1 with TRBJ2-7; 9 nucleotides match TRBD1. There are 14 residues in the CDR3. Per germline, CDR1 SGHRS and CDR2 YFSETQ. Trimming took 4 bases from V and 5 from J; bases not matched to a gene: 7. CDR3 nucleotide sequence: TGCGCCAGCAGCCGTGGGGACAGGGTCGACGAGCAGTACTTC. Encoded protein: CASSRGDRVDEQYF.

The chain recombines TRBV6-5 with TRBJ1-2; TRBD1 is a possible D gene (5 bases). CDR1 and CDR2 (germline): MNHEY, SVGAGI. This CDR3 is built from 13 residues. Trimming took off 2 bases at V and 11 bases at J, with 15 bases between the two ends. As DNA, the CDR3 is TGTGCCAGCAGTTACGCGGAGGGGCCAGCTTACACCTTC. Translation: CASSYAEGPAYTF.

The chain carries TRBV4-3 and TRBJ2-5; TRBD2 agrees at 9 bases. Germline CDR1 reads LGHNA; CDR2 reads YSLEER. The CDR3 contains 16 residues. V gave up 0 bases and J gave up 5 bases; unmatched junction bases: 7. CDR3 in amino acids: CASSQDSSGNSETQYF. DNA of the CDR3: TGCGCCAGCAGCCAAGACTCTAGCGGGAACTCGGAGACCCAGTACTTC.

The genes are TRBV27 and TRBJ2-3, with 9 bases that match TRBD2. This CDR3 comprises 16 residues. CDR1 is MNHEY and CDR2 is SMNVEV in the germline V gene (reference sequence). J was trimmed by 4 bases and V by 4 bases; bases with no gene match: 9. CDR3 region: CASSSVAGANADTQYF. In nucleotides, the CDR3 is TGTGCCAGCAGTTCAGTAGCGGGAGCAAACGCAGATACGCAGTATTTT.

The chain joins TRBV7-8 to TRBJ2-1; a weak D match, TRBD2 (6 bases). The length of the CDR3 is 15 residues. Trimming removed 4 bases at V and 0 bases at J, with 10 bases between. CDR1 and CDR2 from the germline V gene are SGHVS and FQNEAQ. The CDR3 bases are TGTGCCAGCAGCTCGGGGGAGAGCTCCTACAATGAGCAGTTCTTC. This codes for CASSSGESSYNEQFF.

The J gene is TRBJ2-5, the V gene TRBV5-1, with 8 positions matching TRBD1. CDR3 size: 14 residues. Looked up from germline, CDR1 is SGHRS and CDR2 is YFSETQ. The junction had 5 bases not matched to a gene; V was cut back by 3 bases and J by 4 bases. The CDR3 DNA sequence: TGCGCCAGCAGCTCCCCTACAGGGGGAGAGACCCAGTACTTC. It specifies CASSSPTGGETQYF.

CDR3: CASSPKGSGSQNEQFF. CDR3 sequence (DNA): TGTGCCAGCTCACCAAAAGGCAGCGGGAGTCAGAATGAGCAGTTCTTC. The chain couples TRBV18 to TRBJ2-1; 8 positions match TRBD2. CDR3 length equals 16 residues. Germline V lookup: CDR1 KGHSH, CDR2 LQKENI. V was pared by 2 bases and J by 7 bases, with 10 bases of the junction left unmatched.

As to this clone: The junction shows a germline mismatch at one end, possibly a read error. Distinct nucleotide sequences in the sample also encode this CDR3. The rearrangement uses TRBV18 and TRBJ2-7; D possibly corresponds to TRBD2 (5 bases). Germline CDR1 reads KGHSH; CDR2 reads LQKENI. This CDR3 spans 15 amino acids. CDR3 DNA sequence: TGTGCCAGCTCGAATGGAGGCGTAAGCTCCTACGAGCAGTACTTT. As protein: CASSNGGVSSYEQYF.

V is TRBV5-1 and J is TRBJ1-1, with TRBD1 matching 8 bases. This CDR3 contains 13 residues. Germline trimming cut 2 bases from V and 5 bases from J; bases unmatched to any gene: 2. CDR1 and CDR2 from the germline V gene are SGHRS and YFSETQ. The CDR3 nucleotides are TGCGCCAGCAGCTTCCAGGGGGCAACTGAAGCTTTCTTT. Amino acids: CASSFQGATEAFF. Based on the CDR3 plus reference TRBV5-1 and TRBJ1-1, the full variable domain is KAGVTQTPRYLIKTRGQQVTLSCSPISGHRSVSWYQQTPGQGLQFLFEYFSETQRNKGNFPGRFSGRQFSNSRSEMNVSTLELGDSALYLCASSFQGATEAFFGQGTRLTVV.